Each of the 27 T cell receptor beta chains below was sequenced from the same sample in a study of blood T cell repertoires in COVID-19. The assay was immunoSEQ multiplex PCR, and TCRdb's table has in-frame clones only and misses some. The sample lists roughly 180,000 clones, around 84% seen once, with less than 6.5% in the top ten. The sequencing sample was made of peripheral blood. These receptor sequences come from a woman aged 45-60 years with COVID-19, enrolled during active disease.

This chain links TRBV7-2 with TRBJ2-7; 7 bases agree with TRBD2. CDR3 size: 13 residues. J lost 7 bases, V lost 4 bases, and 7 bases had no gene match. Looked up from germline, CDR1 is SGHTA and CDR2 is FQGNSA. CDR3 sequence reads: CASSSRLAGEQYF. In DNA, the CDR3 is TGTGCCAGCAGCTCTCGACTAGCTGGGGAGCAGTACTTC.

The V and J genes are TRBV11-2 and TRBJ2-7; 7 bases are shared with TRBD1. CDR3 length: 13 amino acids. Germline CDR1 reads SGHAT; CDR2 reads FQNNGV. V lost 7 bases, J lost 3 bases, and 6 bases stayed unmatched. The CDR3 sequence: CASTRDRVYEQYF. CDR3 bases: TGTGCCAGCACCCGGGACAGAGTCTACGAGCAGTACTTC.

This chain joins TRBV7-2 and TRBJ2-6; 7 bases align to TRBD2. The trim removed 7 bases at V and 0 bases at J, leaving 9 bases unmatched. Germline assignment: CDR1 SGHTA and CDR2 FQGNSA. The CDR3 is made up of 17 amino acids. CDR3 DNA sequence: TGTGCCAGCACCTCGACAATAGCGGGCTCTGGGGCCAACGTCCTGACTTTC. Protein sequence: CASTSTIAGSGANVLTF.

The chain employs TRBV30 and TRBJ2-3, with D tentatively TRBD2 (6 bases). CDR1 and CDR2 (germline): GTSNPN, SVGIG (reference sequence). The V end lost 3 bases, the J end lost 0 bases, and 10 bases lay between the germline ends. This CDR3 has 14 amino acids. CDR3 region: CAWRGGVSTDTQYF. As DNA, the CDR3 is TGTGCCTGGAGGGGCGGGGTGAGCACAGATACGCAGTATTTT. Full variable domain (rest looked up from reference TRBV30 and TRBJ2-3): SQTIHQWPATLVQPVGSPLSLECTVEGTSNPNLYWYRQAAGRGLQLLFYSVGIGQISSEVPQNLSASRPQDRQFILSSKKLLLSDSGFYLCAWRGGVSTDTQYFGPGTRLTVL.

The gene calls are TRBV19 and TRBJ1-1; D call uncertain. Germline V gene sequence: CDR1 LNHDA, CDR2 SQIVND (reference sequence). The CDR3 is made up of 14 amino acids. Trimming pared 7 bases from V and 0 bases from J, leaving 12 bases between. The chain's CDR3 is CASNLGGMNTEAFF. CDR3 nucleotide sequence: TGTGCCAGTAATTTGGGAGGAATGAACACTGAAGCTTTCTTT.

The rearrangement links TRBV30 to TRBJ1-5; D might be TRBD1 (6 bases). The V and J ends lost 1 base and 7 bases respectively, with 11 bases between them. The CDR3 contains 13 residues. Per the germline V gene, CDR1 is GTSNPN and CDR2 is SVGIG (reference sequence). CDR3 region: CAWSGGGGQPQHF. CDR3 DNA: TGTGCCTGGAGTGGGGGGGGCGGACAGCCCCAGCATTTT.

In nucleotides, the CDR3 is TGTGCCAGCAGCTCGGGACTCAAAACAGATACGCAGTATTTT. This gives the protein CASSSGLKTDTQYF. The chain couples TRBV7-3 to TRBJ2-3; possible D gene TRBD2, 6 bases. This CDR3 contains 14 residues. From germline, CDR1 is SGHTA and CDR2 FQGTGA. Trimming stripped 4 bases from V and 3 bases from J, with 11 bases between.

The chain employs TRBV12-1 and TRBJ2-7; the table's D gene call, TRBD2, was not cross checked with the DNA. TRBV12-1 is an annotated pseudogene. The CDR3 consists of 19 residues. The DNA of the CDR3 is TGTGCCAGCAGCTGGGGACTAGCGGGGGACCGTACCAGCTCCTACGAGCAGTACTTC. It translates to CASSWGLAGDRTSSYEQYF.

The rearrangement links TRBV6-1 to TRBJ1-2; D is perhaps TRBD1 (5 bases). This CDR3 is built from 17 residues. Germline CDR1 and CDR2: MNHNS and SASEGT. Deletions cut 4 bases from V and 0 bases from J, with 18 bases between. The CDR3 sequence: CASSVRGGAHPNYGYTF. CDR3 nucleotide sequence: TGTGCCAGCAGTGTACGTGGAGGGGCGCACCCTAACTATGGCTACACCTTC.

This clone was counted only a few times. V is TRBV12-5 and J is TRBJ1-2, with 7 bases that match TRBD1. CDR1 and CDR2 from the germline V gene are LGHNT and FRNRAP. This CDR3 is built from 11 residues. Germline trimming cut 11 bases from V and 2 bases from J; bases unmatched to any gene: 2. The CDR3 bases are TGTGCTTCGGGACAGAACTATGGCTACACCTTC. Translating it yields CASGQNYGYTF.

To note about this clone: This same CDR3 is encoded by further DNA sequences in the sample. The chain couples TRBV7-6 to TRBJ1-3; 10 nucleotides align to TRBD1. Germline CDR1 and CDR2: SGHVS and FNYEAQ. The trim removed 5 bases at V and 4 bases at J, leaving 5 bases unmatched. This CDR3 comprises 15 residues. The CDR3 bases are TGTGCCAGCAGCGCGACAGGGGGCGCAGGAAACACCATATATTTT. This sequence encodes CASSATGGAGNTIYF.

J is TRBJ1-1 and V is TRBV2; the match to TRBD1 covers 8 bases. V was pared by 2 bases and J by 1 base, with 3 bases of the junction left unmatched. The CDR3 is 15 residues long. CDR1 is SNHLY and CDR2 is FYNNEI in the germline V gene. CDR3 loop: CASSEMQGANTEAFF. CDR3 coding DNA: TGTGCCAGCAGTGAAATGCAGGGGGCGAACACTGAAGCTTTCTTT.

This clone was observed a few times. CDR3 nucleotides: TGTGCCAGTAGTAGCCGGGAGGGGAACTATGGCTACACCTTC. Amino acids: CASSSREGNYGYTF. The chain uses TRBV19 and TRBJ1-2, with D perhaps TRBD1 (5 bases). Germline V gene lookup returns CDR1 LNHDA and CDR2 SQIVND (reference sequence). The CDR3 extends over 14 amino acids. Trimming left V 4 bases short and J 2 bases short, with 11 bases between.

The genes are TRBV11-2 and TRBJ1-1, with D perhaps TRBD1 (5 bases). V was pared by 4 bases and J by 1 base, with 13 bases between. This CDR3 spans 15 amino acids. CDR1 and CDR2 from the germline V gene are SGHAT and FQNNGV. CDR3 bases: TGTGCCAGCAGCTACATGGCGGGGGGGAACACTGAAGCTTTCTTT. Translating gives CASSYMAGGNTEAFF.

This chain links TRBV18 with TRBJ1-1, with D perhaps TRBD1 (5 bases). The CDR3 runs to 13 residues. The germline CDR1 and CDR2 sequences are KGHSH and LQKENI. V was shortened by 1 base and J by 6 bases, with 9 bases between the two germline ends. The CDR3, as DNA: TGTGCCAGCTCACCACATCAAGGGGCTGAAGCTTTCTTT. It specifies CASSPHQGAEAFF.

This clone has only one observation. The chain carries TRBV6-2 or TRBV6-3 and TRBJ2-7, with 10 bases fitting TRBD1. This CDR3 spans 15 amino acids. Unmatched junction bases numbered 7, after V lost 5 bases and J lost 3 bases. Germline CDR1 reads MNHEY; CDR2 reads SVGEGT. CDR3 coding DNA: TGTGCCAGCAGTACCTCCGGGACAGGGGACTACGAGCAGTACTTC. It yields the protein CASSTSGTGDYEQYF.

The V gene is TRBV27, the J gene TRBJ2-2; D possibly corresponds to TRBD2 (6 bases). This CDR3 is built from 15 residues. CDR1 MNHEY and CDR2 SMNVEV come from the germline V gene (reference sequence). The germline V and J ends were trimmed by 6 bases and 3 bases, with 14 bases remaining between them. CDR3 DNA sequence: TGTGCCAGCAGCCCTCGGGGAGGCGACACCGGGGAGCTGTTTTTT. It translates to CASSPRGGDTGELFF.

The CDR3, as DNA: TGCGCCAGCAGGGGGGCATCCTCTGAAGCTTTCTTT. This sequence encodes CASRGASSEAFF. V gene TRBV5-1 combines with J gene TRBJ1-1; weak D call: TRBD1 (6 bases). CDR1 is SGHRS and CDR2 is YFSETQ in the germline V gene. The CDR3 runs 12 residues. Between the trimmed V and J ends, which lost 5 bases and 6 bases, there was a span of 11 bases. Combining the CDR3 with reference TRBV5-1 and TRBJ1-1 gives the whole variable domain KAGVTQTPRYLIKTRGQQVTLSCSPISGHRSVSWYQQTPGQGLQFLFEYFSETQRNKGNFPGRFSGRQFSNSRSEMNVSTLELGDSALYLCASRGASSEAFFGQGTRLTVV.

The rearrangement uses TRBV24-1 and TRBJ1-1, with a tentative D call TRBD1 (5 bases). There are 13 residues in the CDR3. The V gene's germline CDR1 is KGHDR and CDR2 SFDVKD. Trimming left V 4 bases short and J 4 bases short, with 9 bases between. The CDR3 spells CATSDRDSTEAFF. CDR3 coding DNA: TGTGCCACCAGTGACCGAGACAGCACTGAAGCTTTCTTT.

The V gene is TRBV28, the J gene TRBJ2-1, with 7 bases identical to TRBD2. The CDR3 is made up of 14 amino acids. Per germline, CDR1 MDHEN and CDR2 SYDVKM. V shed 4 bases and J 0 bases; nucleotides not matched to a gene: 0. The CDR3 region is CASSSSGSYNEQFF. The CDR3 nucleotides are TGTGCCAGCAGTTCTAGCGGCTCCTACAATGAGCAGTTCTTC. Full variable domain (rest looked up from reference TRBV28 and TRBJ2-1): DVKVTQSSRYLVKRTGEKVFLECVQDMDHENMFWYRQDPGLGLRLIYFSYDVKMKEKGDIPEGYSVSREKKERFSLILESASTNQTSMYLCASSSSGSYNEQFFGPGTRLTVL.

J is TRBJ2-3 and V is TRBV4-2, with TRBD2 matching 13 bases. V shed 2 bases and J 6 bases; nucleotides not matched to a gene: 14. This CDR3 comprises 19 residues. The germline CDR1 and CDR2 sequences are LGHNA and YNFKEQ. CDR3 sequence: CASSQLGTSGAAPSDTQYF. Here the CDR3 DNA reads TGTGCCAGCAGCCAATTAGGGACTAGCGGGGCCGCCCCCTCGGATACGCAGTATTTT.

CDR3 sequence reads: CASRPGASGSYEQYF. CDR3 DNA sequence: TGCGCCAGCAGGCCGGGGGCTAGCGGCTCCTACGAGCAGTACTTC. This chain uses TRBV5-1 with TRBJ2-7; D possibly corresponds to TRBD2 (7 bases). The germline V gene has CDR1 SGHRS and CDR2 YFSETQ. This CDR3 region has 15 residues. V lost 5 bases and J 0 bases, leaving 15 bases between the germline ends.

V gene TRBV19 combines with J gene TRBJ1-5, with D maybe TRBD1 (6 bases). Germline V gives CDR1 LNHDA, CDR2 SQIVND (reference sequence). This CDR3 has 13 residues. The V end lost 9 bases, the J end lost 6 bases, and 15 bases lay between the germline ends. This CDR3 is CASLEQGSQPQHF. The CDR3 DNA sequence: TGTGCCAGCCTCGAACAGGGTAGTCAGCCCCAGCATTTT. The entire variable domain, with the rest obtained from reference TRBV19 and TRBJ1-5, is as follows: DGGITQSPKYLFRKEGQNVTLSCEQNLNHDAMYWYRQDPGQGLRLIYYSQIVNDFQKGDIAEGYSVSREKKESFPLTVTSAQKNPTAFYLCASLEQGSQPQHFGDGTRLSIL.

This rearrangement joins TRBV6-5 to TRBJ2-7; tentative D call: TRBD1 (5 bases). There are 12 residues in the CDR3. Trimming took 8 bases from V and 2 from J, leaving 10 bases between them. The germline V gene encodes CDR1 MNHEY and CDR2 SVGAGI. CDR3 DNA: TGTGCCAGCCTCAAGGACACCTACGAGCAGTACTTC. The encoded protein is CASLKDTYEQYF.

This clone turned up a few times. The CDR3 protein is CSVAPTGGGYGYTF. The CDR3 nucleotides are TGCAGCGTTGCCCCGACAGGGGGTGGCTATGGCTACACCTTC. The chain carries TRBV29-1 and TRBJ1-2; 9 bases are shared with TRBD1. The germline V gene encodes CDR1 SQVTM and CDR2 ANQGSEA. CDR3 size: 14 residues. Losses at the gene ends were 4 bases for V and 4 bases for J; bases not matched to a gene: 7.

The chain combines TRBV10-3 with TRBJ2-5; D gene uncertain. Germline V lookup: CDR1 ENHRY, CDR2 SYGVKD. This CDR3 has 12 residues. V was shortened by 2 bases and J by 4 bases, with 5 bases between the two germline ends. CDR3 amino acids: CAISEPGETQYF. CDR3 bases: TGTGCCATCAGTGAGCCGGGAGAGACCCAGTACTTC.

For the CDR3, the DNA is TGTGCCAGCAGTCCAGGAGGGTCTGGGGCCAACGTCCTGACTTTC. This translates into CASSPGGSGANVLTF. The chain recombines TRBV6-5 with TRBJ2-6; TRBD2 might be the D (6 bases). Germline V lookup: CDR1 MNHEY, CDR2 SVGAGI. V shed 5 bases and J shed 1 base, with 9 bases lying between them. The CDR3 has 15 residues.